The 14 T cell receptor beta chains below were found in one sample sequenced in a study of PD-1 blockade in mismatch repair-deficient tumors. Here immunoSEQ multiplex PCR was the method, and the copy in TCRdb shows in-frame clones only, minus some. The sample has approximately 50,000 clones; about 80% are singletons. The specimen was peripheral blood, collected 4 weeks after starting pembrolizumab. These receptors were obtained from an adult with mismatch repair-deficient cancer.

The V call is TRBV6-4, the J call TRBJ2-1; 8 positions agree with TRBD2. The CDR3 has 15 amino acids. Germline loops: CDR1 MRHNA, CDR2 SNTAGT. V dropped 0 bases and J dropped 5; count of bases not matched to a gene: 3. This CDR3 reads CASSDSREGHNEQFF. CDR3 nucleotides: TGTGCCAGCAGTGACTCACGGGAGGGACACAATGAGCAGTTCTTC.

V is TRBV7-6 and J is TRBJ2-1, with TRBD2 identical over 7 bases. The CDR3 extends over 14 amino acids. The V gene end was trimmed by 0 bases and the J gene end by 7 bases; junction bases not matched to a gene: 3. Germline V gene sequence: CDR1 SGHVS, CDR2 FNYEAQ. The CDR3 region is CASSLASGQNEQFF. CDR3 in DNA: TGTGCCAGCAGCTTAGCTAGCGGGCAAAATGAGCAGTTCTTC.

This chain uses TRBV19 with TRBJ2-7; D gene unclear. The length of the CDR3 is 15 residues. V was cut by 2 bases and J by 5 bases, with 16 bases left in between. Germline CDR1 is LNHDA and CDR2 is SQIVND (reference sequence). The CDR3 sequence is CASSIRGDGSNEQYF. CDR3 DNA: TGTGCCAGTAGTATAAGAGGCGACGGTTCGAACGAGCAGTACTTC.

The chain uses TRBV30 and TRBJ1-2, with D hard to call. CDR3 length: 12 amino acids. V lost 0 bases and J lost 5, with 7 bases in between. The germline CDR1 and CDR2 sequences are GTSNPN and SVGIG (reference sequence). The CDR3 sequence: CAWSVGRYGYTF. DNA of the CDR3: TGTGCCTGGAGTGTGGGTCGGTATGGCTACACCTTC.

The chain uses TRBV7-9 and TRBJ2-7, with D uncertain. From germline, CDR1 is SEHNR and CDR2 FQNEAQ (reference sequence). The CDR3 length is 13 residues. The V gene lost 1 base and the J gene lost 0 bases, with 4 bases spanning the gap. The CDR3 sequence is CASSLGASYEQYF. CDR3 sequence (DNA): TGTGCCAGCAGCTTAGGAGCCTCCTACGAGCAGTACTTC.

The chain joins TRBV19 to TRBJ2-6; no reliable D call. Germline V gene lookup returns CDR1 LNHDA and CDR2 SQIVND (reference sequence). Trimming stripped 5 bases from V and 2 bases from J, with 4 bases between. This CDR3 spans 13 amino acids. The CDR3 region has the DNA TGTGCCAGTAGTGAAACTGGGGCCAACGTCCTGACTTTC. It is translated as CASSETGANVLTF.

The chain uses TRBV5-1 and TRBJ2-5; TRBD1 aligns across 8 bases. The CDR3 extends over 15 amino acids. V shed 4 bases and J 6 bases; nucleotides not matched to a gene: 11. The V gene's germline CDR1 is SGHRS and CDR2 YFSETQ. The CDR3 nucleotides are TGCGCCAGCAGCATCGGACAGGGACGTTTTCAGACCCAGTACTTC. It is translated as CASSIGQGRFQTQYF.

V and J are TRBV11-3 and TRBJ2-1; 7 bases agree with TRBD2. The V gene's germline CDR1 is SGHNT and CDR2 YENEEA. J lost 7 bases, V lost 5 bases, and 11 bases had no gene match. This CDR3 has 15 amino acids. CDR3 sequence: CASSIRAGFGNEQFF. The CDR3 nucleotides are TGTGCCAGCAGCATCCGAGCGGGATTCGGTAATGAGCAGTTCTTC.

The CDR3 region is CASSWGDDRDHEQYF. For the CDR3, the DNA is TGTGCCAGCAGCTGGGGGGATGACAGGGACCACGAGCAGTACTTC. The rearrangement joins TRBV11-3 to TRBJ2-7; D is perhaps TRBD1 (7 bases). Germline CDR1 and CDR2: SGHNT and YENEEA. CDR3 length: 15 amino acids. Trimming cost V 4 bases and J 5 bases, with 18 bases left between them.

This chain joins TRBV29-1 and TRBJ1-1, with 7 bases identical to TRBD1. Germline-derived CDR1 and CDR2 are SQVTM and ANQGSEA. The CDR3 contains 12 residues. Trimming removed 6 bases from V and 1 base from J; junction bases left unmatched: 2. The CDR3 protein is CSVYRGNTEAFF. The DNA for the CDR3 is TGCAGCGTGTACAGGGGGAACACTGAAGCTTTCTTT.

CDR3 sequence: CASSPSASSNEQFF. In DNA, the CDR3 is TGTGCCAGCTCACCCTCGGCTAGCAGCAATGAGCAGTTCTTC. The V and J genes are TRBV18 and TRBJ2-1; a possible D gene is TRBD2 (5 bases). The CDR3 consists of 14 residues. The germline gives CDR1 KGHSH, CDR2 LQKENI. The V gene lost 3 bases and the J gene lost 6 bases, with 12 bases spanning the gap.

The rearrangement uses TRBV7-9 and TRBJ2-6; D tentatively fits TRBD1 or TRBD2 (5 bases each). Germline V gene sequence: CDR1 SEHNR, CDR2 FQNEAQ (reference sequence). V was shortened by 2 bases and J by 1 base, with 15 bases between the two germline ends. The CDR3 sequence is 18 residues long. The CDR3 region has the DNA TGTGCCAGCAGCTTATTAGTGACTGGGGGTTCTGGGGCCAACGTCCTGACTTTC. Translated: CASSLLVTGGSGANVLTF.

There are a few counts of this clone. This chain joins TRBV4-1 and TRBJ2-7; TRBD2 is a possible D gene (6 bases). The CDR3 extends over 15 amino acids. The germline V and J ends were trimmed by 4 bases and 2 bases, with 15 bases remaining between them. Germline CDR1 and CDR2: MGHRA and YSYEKL. The CDR3 spells CASSRISGETYEQYF. DNA of the CDR3: TGCGCCAGCAGCCGAATTAGCGGCGAGACCTACGAGCAGTACTTC.

Turning to this clone: The DNA is left out, because the CDR3 cannot be placed on it with certainty; the CDR3 is given as TCRdb lists it. V is TRBV7-2 and J is TRBJ2-3; TRBD2 was called by the table and not checked on the DNA. Germline V lookup: CDR1 SGHTA, CDR2 FQGNSA. The CDR3 is 19 residues long, ends included. This CDR3 is CASSFGPGWSGSRSDTQYF.